One and the same sample provided the 5 T cell receptor beta chains below, sequenced in a study of blood T cell repertoires in COVID-19. Generated by immunoSEQ multiplex PCR, the TCRdb table keeps only in-frame clones and is missing some. The sample holds about 190,000 clones, nearly 90% seen once. Sequences were obtained from peripheral blood. The receptors originated from a man in his fifties or sixties with acute or convalescent COVID-19.

CDR3 in amino acids: CASSLGTGEADTQYF. CDR3 coding DNA: TGTGCCAGCTCACTTGGGACAGGCGAGGCAGATACGCAGTATTTT. The J gene is TRBJ2-3, the V gene TRBV18, with TRBD1 matching 8 bases. The CDR3 covers 15 residues. Trimming took 4 bases from V and 4 from J; bases not matched to a gene: 7. Per the germline V gene, CDR1 is KGHSH and CDR2 is LQKENI.

The CDR3 bases are TGTGCCAGTAGTATCGGGGAACCTGGAAACACCATATATTTT. Residues: CASSIGEPGNTIYF. The V gene is TRBV19, the J gene TRBJ1-3, with D unclear. The CDR3 consists of 14 residues. Trimming took 3 bases from V and 2 from J, leaving 8 bases between them. Germline V lookup: CDR1 LNHDA, CDR2 SQIVND (reference sequence).

J is TRBJ1-5 and V is TRBV27; no clear D. The V and J ends lost 4 bases and 6 bases respectively, with 10 bases between them. Germline values: CDR1 MNHEY, CDR2 SMNVEV (reference sequence). The CDR3 covers 13 residues. Written as DNA, the CDR3 is TGTGCCAGCAGTTACGGGGTCGGTCAGCCCCAGCATTTT. It yields the protein CASSYGVGQPQHF.

The J gene is TRBJ2-1, the V gene TRBV7-3, with 7 bases aligning to TRBD2. V trimming: 1 base; J trimming: 2 bases; junction bases outside the gene matches: 2. Germline V gives CDR1 SGHTA, CDR2 FQGTGA. This CDR3 is built from 15 residues. The chain's CDR3 is CASSLSLAAYNEQFF. CDR3 nucleotides: TGTGCCAGCAGCTTAAGCCTAGCGGCCTACAATGAGCAGTTCTTC.

This chain uses TRBV10-3 with TRBJ2-2; TRBD1 aligns across 8 bases. The CDR3 spans 13 residues. Germline-derived CDR1 and CDR2 are ENHRY and SYGVKD. Trimming removed 7 bases from V and 4 bases from J; junction bases left unmatched: 2. The CDR3: CAIKDRATGELFF. The CDR3 DNA sequence: TGTGCCATCAAGGACAGGGCCACCGGGGAGCTGTTTTTT.